The next 27 T cell receptor beta chains were all read from a single sample in a study of OX40 agonist ivuxolimab in advanced cancers. The library was obtained by the immunoSEQ multiplex PCR assay. Drawn from immuneACCESS, this table holds only the in-frame rearrangements with V and J called that TCRdb kept. Clones are partly lost; checked studies trace under half to an unresolved V gene and leave the rest unexplained. This sample comprises under 20,000 clones, less than 75% of them detected only once. Jointly, the top ten make up 30% to 35% of the sample. Sequenced material: CD4+ or CD8+ T cells sorted from blood, taken in a trial of the OX40 agonist ivuxolimab. These TCRs come from an adult with an advanced solid tumor such as melanoma, head and neck, liver or kidney cancer.

This chain connects TRBV13 to TRBJ2-7; TRBD2 agrees at 9 bases. Germline CDR1 is PRHDT and CDR2 is FYEKMQ (reference sequence). The ends lost 3 bases at V and 6 bases at J; junction bases unmatched: 6. CDR3 length equals 14 residues. CDR3: CASSLLAGPLEQYF. CDR3 in DNA: TGTGCCAGCAGCTTGCTAGCGGGACCCCTCGAGCAGTACTTC.

The gene calls are TRBV4-3 and TRBJ1-1; no definite D call. The CDR3 totals 14 residues. CDR1 is LGHNA, CDR2 YSLEER, per germline. Between the trimmed V and J ends, which lost 0 bases and 4 bases, there was a span of 9 bases. CDR3 bases: TGCGCCAGCAGCCAAGATGCTCTAGGCACTGAAGCTTTCTTT. Its protein product is CASSQDALGTEAFF.

The chain is built from TRBV6-5 and TRBJ2-5, with TRBD1 matching 9 bases. This CDR3 has 15 amino acids. Germline CDR1 and CDR2: MNHEY and SVGAGI. The trim removed 5 bases at V and 4 bases at J, leaving 8 bases unmatched. The DNA for the CDR3 is TGTGCCAGCAGTGCCGGGACAGGGATCGGAGAGACCCAGTACTTC. The encoded protein is CASSAGTGIGETQYF.

The chain couples TRBV11-2 to TRBJ2-1; unclear D gene. The ends were cut back, 0 bases at V and 0 bases at J, with 6 bases in the middle. The length of the CDR3 is 15 residues. Germline V lookup: CDR1 SGHAT, CDR2 FQNNGV. In DNA form, the CDR3 reads TGTGCCAGCAGCTTAGAGGGAAGCTCCTACAATGAGCAGTTCTTC. Translated: CASSLEGSSYNEQFF.

This chain's CDR3 is CASSSWGEETQYF. DNA of the CDR3: TGTGCCAGCTCATCTTGGGGCGAAGAGACCCAGTACTTC. This sequence joins TRBV18 and TRBJ2-5, with D possibly TRBD1 on 5 matching bases. CDR1 and CDR2 (germline): KGHSH, LQKENI. The ends were cut back, 5 bases at V and 3 bases at J, with 10 bases in the middle. CDR3 size: 13 residues.

This clone was counted a few times. The chain is built from TRBV28 and TRBJ2-7; D is unresolved. The length of the CDR3 is 11 residues. V gave up 2 bases and J gave up 4 bases, with 3 bases separating them. Germline CDR1 and CDR2: MDHEN and SYDVKM. The CDR3, as DNA: TGTGCCAGCAGTTTAAGATACGAGCAGTACTTC. Its translation is CASSLRYEQYF.

This chain uses TRBV25-1 with TRBJ2-5; D is undetermined. This CDR3 is 13 amino acids long. Per germline, CDR1 MGHDK and CDR2 SYGVNS. The germline V and J ends were trimmed by 9 bases and 2 bases, with 13 bases remaining between them. CDR3 loop: CARGPRVQETQYF. The DNA for the CDR3 is TGTGCCAGAGGACCAAGGGTGCAAGAGACCCAGTACTTC.

There are a few counts of this clone. V gene TRBV4-1 combines with J gene TRBJ2-5; possibly TRBD1 for D (6 bases). The V and J ends lost 0 bases and 3 bases respectively, with 20 bases between them. The germline V gene has CDR1 MGHRA and CDR2 YSYEKL. CDR3 size: 18 residues. CDR3 nucleotide sequence: TGCGCCAGCAGCCAAGAATGGTCGGGTTCTTGGGACAAAGAGACCCAGTACTTC. Translated: CASSQEWSGSWDKETQYF.

V is TRBV28 and J is TRBJ2-6, with no clear D. The CDR3 covers 13 residues. Germline-derived CDR1 and CDR2 are MDHEN and SYDVKM. V lost 7 bases to trimming and J lost 6 bases, with 10 bases between them. As DNA, the CDR3 is TGTGCCAGCACCCCGACTGAGGCCAACGTCCTGACTTTC. Its translation: CASTPTEANVLTF.

The rearrangement links TRBV28 to TRBJ2-7; the D gene is possibly TRBD2 (7 bases). Germline V gives CDR1 MDHEN, CDR2 SYDVKM. Trimming cost V 6 bases and J 3 bases, with 15 bases left between them. This CDR3 has 14 residues. DNA of the CDR3: TGTGCCAGCAGAGGAAGGGGGGGGAGCTACGAGCAGTACTTC. It specifies CASRGRGGSYEQYF.

This sequence joins TRBV19 and TRBJ2-1; D perhaps matches TRBD2 (6 bases). Trimming shortened V by 7 bases and J by 3 bases, and 16 bases separated the two germline ends. Germline values: CDR1 LNHDA, CDR2 SQIVND (reference sequence). The CDR3 runs 15 residues. In DNA, the CDR3 is TGTGCCAGTACCCCAACGGGAGTTAGCTACAATGAGCAGTTCTTC. Protein product: CASTPTGVSYNEQFF.

The genes are TRBV13 and TRBJ2-7; no definite D call. The CDR3 extends over 15 amino acids. Trimming took 5 bases from V and 6 from J, leaving 20 bases between them. The germline gives CDR1 PRHDT, CDR2 FYEKMQ (reference sequence). The CDR3 here is CASSPRGGSHPEQYF. CDR3 in DNA: TGTGCCAGCAGCCCACGAGGCGGCAGCCACCCCGAGCAGTACTTC. Complete variable domain (other parts from reference TRBV13 and TRBJ2-7): AAGVIQSPRHLIKEKRETATLKCYPIPRHDTVYWYQQGPGQDPQFLISFYEKMQSDKGSIPDRFSAQQFSDYHSELNMSSLELGDSALYFCASSPRGGSHPEQYFGPGTRLTVT.

The V call is TRBV7-9, the J call TRBJ1-1; 7 nucleotides line up with TRBD1. The length of the CDR3 is 15 residues. The V and J ends lost 5 bases and 3 bases, in that order; junction bases with no gene match: 9. From germline, CDR1 is SEHNR and CDR2 FQNEAQ (reference sequence). Here the CDR3 reads CASSPAGGVDTEAFF. The CDR3 DNA is TGTGCCAGCAGCCCGGCAGGGGGAGTGGACACTGAAGCTTTCTTT.

The chain combines TRBV19 with TRBJ1-1, with no clear D. Germline lookup yields CDR1 LNHDA and CDR2 SQIVND (reference sequence). The CDR3 runs to 15 residues. V lost 5 bases and J lost 4, with 17 bases in between. CDR3 coding DNA: TGTGCCAGTAGTCGGACGGGCGCCCTGGCCACTGAAGCTTTCTTT. Translation gives CASSRTGALATEAFF. The full variable domain, rest sourced from reference TRBV19 and TRBJ1-1, is DGGITQSPKYLFRKEGQNVTLSCEQNLNHDAMYWYRQDPGQGLRLIYYSQIVNDFQKGDIAEGYSVSREKKESFPLTVTSAQKNPTAFYLCASSRTGALATEAFFGQGTRLTVV.

This clone was seen a few times. The chain joins TRBV27 to TRBJ1-5; 8 nucleotides match TRBD1. Germline lookup yields CDR1 MNHEY and CDR2 SMNVEV (reference sequence). V gave up 5 bases and J gave up 3 bases; unmatched junction bases: 12. This CDR3 comprises 17 residues. DNA of the CDR3: TGTGCCAGCAGTCCTCTTCCAACAGGGGGGATCAATCAGCCCCAGCATTTT. Translation gives CASSPLPTGGINQPQHF.

The chain joins TRBV25-1 to TRBJ2-2; 7 positions agree with TRBD2. The CDR3 has 14 residues. Germline CDR1 reads MGHDK; CDR2 reads SYGVNS. Trimming removed 1 base from V and 4 bases from J; junction bases left unmatched: 0. CDR3 in DNA: TGTGCCAGCAGTGAATGGGGGGGCACCGGGGAGCTGTTTTTT. Its translation is CASSEWGGTGELFF.

The gene calls are TRBV10-1 and TRBJ2-1; TRBD2 aligns across 10 bases. Germline lookup yields CDR1 WNHNN and CDR2 SYGVQD (reference sequence). CDR3 length: 15 residues. The V segment lost 4 bases and the J segment 7 bases; nucleotides outside the gene matches: 7. Here the CDR3 reads CASSVGLAGVNEQFF. CDR3 DNA sequence: TGCGCCAGCAGTGTAGGCCTAGCGGGAGTAAATGAGCAGTTCTTC.

The table lists this clone with a few counts. The V call is TRBV6-5, the J call TRBJ2-1; 7 bases fit TRBD2. Trimming took 6 bases from V and 2 from J; bases not matched to a gene: 4. Germline CDR1 and CDR2: MNHEY and SVGAGI. This CDR3 is 14 amino acids long. The CDR3 DNA sequence: TGTGCCAGCAGCCGCCGGGAGGCCTACAATGAGCAGTTCTTC. This translates into CASSRREAYNEQFF.

The V and J genes are TRBV19 and TRBJ2-1; 9 nucleotides align to TRBD1. V shed 5 bases, J shed 4 bases, and the junction held 6 bases outside the gene matches. Germline V lookup: CDR1 LNHDA, CDR2 SQIVND (reference sequence). This CDR3 region has 15 residues. The CDR3 region has the DNA TGTGCCAGTAGTGACCGGGACAGGGTATACAATGAGCAGTTCTTC. Protein: CASSDRDRVYNEQFF.

The V and J genes are TRBV4-1 and TRBJ1-1, with D possibly matching TRBD1 (6 bases). The CDR3 runs 14 residues. The ends were cut back, 6 bases at V and 0 bases at J, with 11 bases in the middle. Germline values: CDR1 MGHRA, CDR2 YSYEKL. CDR3 DNA: TGCGCCAGCAGTTGGACAGTGATGAACACTGAAGCTTTCTTT. Translated: CASSWTVMNTEAFF.

The chain is built from TRBV7-9 and TRBJ2-7, with a weak D call TRBD2 (6 bases). The ends were cut back, 5 bases at V and 1 base at J, with 12 bases in the middle. Germline CDR1 is SEHNR and CDR2 is FQNEAQ (reference sequence). The CDR3 runs 14 residues. The DNA of the CDR3 is TGTGCCAGCAGCCCCCCGGGGGTGTCCTACGAGCAGTACTTC. Protein product: CASSPPGVSYEQYF.

This clone was found a few times. Relative to the germline gene, one junction end is altered; a read error may explain this. The chain has TRBV19 and TRBJ2-3; D gene ambiguous. Germline CDR1 is LNHDA and CDR2 is SQIVND (reference sequence). The CDR3 spans 14 residues. The CDR3 reads CASSITPSTDTQYF. Here the CDR3 DNA reads TGTGCCAGCAGTATTACCCCTAGCACAGATACGCAGTATTTT.

This clone was found many times. This rearrangement joins TRBV28 to TRBJ2-7; D tentatively reads TRBD1 or TRBD2 (5 bases each). Germline V CDR1 and CDR2: MDHEN, SYDVKM. V gave up 10 bases and J gave up 3 bases, with 10 bases separating them. This CDR3 is built from 11 residues. CDR3 sequence (DNA): TGTGCCACAGGGACCGTCTACGAGCAGTACTTC. It encodes CATGTVYEQYF.

This chain joins TRBV4-2 and TRBJ2-7, with 8 nucleotides matching TRBD2. J was trimmed by 2 bases and V by 0 bases; bases with no gene match: 6. The CDR3 contains 16 residues. Germline V gives CDR1 LGHNA, CDR2 YNFKEQ. In DNA form, the CDR3 reads TGTGCCAGCAGCCAAGATGTAGACGGGAGGGCCTACGAGCAGTACTTC. It codes for CASSQDVDGRAYEQYF.

This chain joins TRBV5-6 and TRBJ2-7, with D unclear. CDR1 and CDR2 (germline): SGHDT, YYEEEE. Trimming stripped 4 bases from V and 0 bases from J, with 11 bases between. The CDR3 is made up of 14 amino acids. CDR3 in amino acids: CASSLGPASYEQYF. The CDR3 region has the DNA TGTGCCAGCAGCCTCGGACCGGCCTCCTACGAGCAGTACTTC.

The rearrangement uses TRBV5-8 and TRBJ2-3; D unresolved. CDR3 length equals 12 residues. Per germline, CDR1 SGHTS and CDR2 YDEGEE. Trimming shortened V by 2 bases and J by 0 bases, and 1 base separated the two germline ends. This CDR3 reads CASSLSTDTQYF. The CDR3 DNA is TGTGCCAGCAGCTTAAGCACAGATACGCAGTATTTT.

This chain links TRBV5-1 with TRBJ2-7, with D tentatively TRBD1 (6 bases). CDR3 size: 14 residues. The V end lost 3 bases, the J end lost 4 bases, and 14 bases lay between the germline ends. Germline V gene data show CDR1 as SGHRS and CDR2 as YFSETQ. The chain's CDR3 is CASSSSGRGYEQYF. The CDR3 DNA follows: TGCGCCAGCAGCTCCTCCGGCAGGGGTTACGAGCAGTACTTC.